One sample yielded the 3 T cell receptor beta chains listed below, sequenced in a study of blood T cell repertoires in COVID-19. Clones were sequenced by immunoSEQ multiplex PCR, and TCRdb holds only the in-frame ones, with some missing. This sample has 250,000 to 350,000 clones, with around 91% found just once. Specimen: PBMCs or T cells enriched from blood (not recorded which). These TCRs come from a woman younger than 30 with acute COVID-19.

The chain couples TRBV27 to TRBJ1-2; 9 bases align to TRBD1. J lost 2 bases, V lost 4 bases, and 8 bases had no gene match. CDR1 is MNHEY, CDR2 SMNVEV, per germline (reference sequence). The CDR3 consists of 16 residues. CDR3: CASSSVGQGRNYGYTF. As DNA, the CDR3 is TGTGCCAGCAGTTCCGTCGGACAGGGGCGAAACTATGGCTACACCTTC.

The V call is TRBV3-1 (or the pseudogene TRBV3-2), the J call TRBJ1-1; D ambiguous. This CDR3 has 14 residues. Per germline, CDR1 LGHDT and CDR2 YNNKEL (reference sequence). The germline V and J ends were trimmed by 1 base and 11 bases, with 17 bases remaining between them. Here the CDR3 reads CASSQGTERILAFF. The DNA of the CDR3 is TGTGCCAGCAGCCAAGGGACTGAAAGGATTTTGGCTTTCTTT.

The chain combines TRBV5-5 with TRBJ1-3, with TRBD1 as a possible D gene (5 bases). V was pared by 2 bases and J by 0 bases, with 9 bases between. This CDR3 has 15 residues. Germline loops: CDR1 SGHKS, CDR2 YYEKEE (reference sequence). The CDR3 reads CASSFAGTSGNTIYF. As DNA, the CDR3 is TGTGCCAGCAGCTTCGCGGGGACCTCTGGAAACACCATATATTTT.